This TCR beta chain was captured in a study of blood T cells in healthy people across ages (dated by TCRdb to the mid-2010s). For context, the study as a whole: In model experiments, template switching captured about one uniquely barcoded TCR beta cDNA molecule for every two T cells. Two additional independent replicas of 1 million unique cDNA reads from the same blood draw were analyzed for two donors (one aged 18 to 29 and one aged 80 or older). To avoid experimental bias, donors of different ages were randomly spread across the sequencing lanes. Donors were grouped into four age groups: young (average 16 years), middle-aged (39), aged (62) and long-lived (approximately 82). Age-related changes in TCR beta repertoire diversity were measured in the study by deep sequencing normalized with unique cDNA molecular identifiers.

Donors were 40 or so systemically healthy Caucasian individuals from Russia aged roughly 6 to 90 years. Approximately 9.3 milliliters of peripheral blood were drawn from each donor into EDTA-treated Vacutainer tubes. Ficoll-Paque density-gradient centrifugation was used to isolate PBMCs, with at least 7 million per sample. Trizol reagent was used to extract total RNA from PBMCs, with at least 5.5 micrograms per sample. For every donor, flow cytometry on a PBMC aliquot measured the percentage of naive CD45RAhigh/CD27high T cells. For this clonotype: No antigen is known for it. No base-level quality is on record; no much larger clone is a single base apart.

A distance of 12 bases separates the germline ends of V and J, which lose 6 bases and 2 bases respectively. Via the germline V gene (reference sequence), CDR1 is LNHDA and CDR2 SQIVND. Spanning cysteine to phenylalanine, the CDR3 consists of 14 amino acids. Only the CDR3 region is kept as DNA, spanning 42 bases read in frame from base 1. The library was prepared using 5' RACE. TCRdb names Illumina HiSeq 2500 as the instrument used. A second PCR of roughly 7 to 11 cycles was performed with a sample-barcoded 5' primer and a J-beta primer mix. A unique molecular identifier was introduced onto each TCR beta cDNA molecule by a template-switch 5' adaptor carrying 12 random nucleotides. Each sample yielded at least 2.5 million CDR3-containing paired-end reads. The Mint cDNA synthesis kit, primed by a TRBC-specific oligonucleotide, was used to synthesize first-strand cDNA from all RNA. Following uracil-DNA glycosylase treatment, all cDNA underwent a first 18-cycle PCR with the universal primers M1SS and BC2_uni_R. On the authors' methods: Each sample was normalized by randomly selecting 1 million high-quality reads, each carrying a distinct molecular identifier. Reads with shared molecular identifiers were discarded instead of being binned into consensus sequences. MiTCR, run with a Q25 quality threshold and the strictest error-elimination algorithm, handled CDR3 identification, clonotype clustering and error correction. Lower-bound total TCR beta diversity was estimated with a nonparametric unseen species model using Euler transformation. TCRdb's own reprocessing of the public reads used fastp at Q25 and MiXCR and kept productive beta chains. CDR3 protein duplicates are merged, each entry listing the most common genes and DNA. TCRdb's processing, not the authors', yielded these V and J calls. Here the sample has 600,000 or so distinct CDR3 sequences; around a fifth occur a single time. Roughly 3.4% of the sample lies in the top ten.

Broad study findings and their caveats: There was a strong correlation between observed TCR beta diversity and the percentage of naive T cells measured by flow cytometry. The long-lived group showed more naive CD4+ T cells, fewer expanded clones and increased TCR diversity than the aged group, suggesting age selection. Because the CMV infection status of the donors was unknown, age-related changes in expanded clonotypes may potentially have been confounded. Estimates of total diversity based on one million sequenced T cells were regarded as lower bounds and as underestimates. As age increased, observed TCR beta diversity per million T cells dropped in a roughly linear way, and a significant reduction was already evident by age approximately 40. Conclusive comparison of naive and antigen-experienced compartments was prevented by the profiling of bulk unsorted PBMCs.

The sample consisted of blood. The sequence was obtained from a man aged 65 to 79 in good health. The sequence joins TRBV19 to TRBJ2-3, with no confident D gene call. CDR3 region: CASSPGRNTDTQYF. The base sequence is TGTGCCAGTAGCCCAGGACGGAACACAGATACGCAGTATTTT.